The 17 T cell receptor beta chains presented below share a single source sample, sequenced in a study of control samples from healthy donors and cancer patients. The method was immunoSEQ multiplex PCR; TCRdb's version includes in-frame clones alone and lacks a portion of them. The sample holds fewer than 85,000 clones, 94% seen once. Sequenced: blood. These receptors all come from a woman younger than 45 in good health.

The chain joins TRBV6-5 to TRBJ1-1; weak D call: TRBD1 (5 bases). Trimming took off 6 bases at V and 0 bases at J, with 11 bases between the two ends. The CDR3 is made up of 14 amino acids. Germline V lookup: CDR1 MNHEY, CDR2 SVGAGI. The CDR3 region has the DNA TGTGCCAGCAGAGCAGGGAACGTGAACACTGAAGCTTTCTTT. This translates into CASRAGNVNTEAFF.

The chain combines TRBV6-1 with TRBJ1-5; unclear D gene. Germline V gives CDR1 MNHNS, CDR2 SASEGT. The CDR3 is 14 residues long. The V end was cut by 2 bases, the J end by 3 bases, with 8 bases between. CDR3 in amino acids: CASSELGSNQPQHF. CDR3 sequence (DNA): TGTGCCAGCAGTGAATTGGGGTCCAATCAGCCCCAGCATTTT.

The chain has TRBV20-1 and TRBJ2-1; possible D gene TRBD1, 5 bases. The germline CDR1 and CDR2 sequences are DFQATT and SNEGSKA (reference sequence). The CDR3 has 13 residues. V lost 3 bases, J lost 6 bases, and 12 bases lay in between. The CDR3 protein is CSASQGIGNEQFF. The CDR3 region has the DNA TGCAGTGCTAGTCAGGGAATCGGCAATGAGCAGTTCTTC.

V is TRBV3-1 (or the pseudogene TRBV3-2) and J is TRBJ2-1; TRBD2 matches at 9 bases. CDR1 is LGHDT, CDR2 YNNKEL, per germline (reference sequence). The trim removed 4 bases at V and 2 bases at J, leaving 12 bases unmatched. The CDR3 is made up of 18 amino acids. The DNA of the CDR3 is TGTGCCAGCAGCCGTCATCAGAACCTAGCGGGGCCCTACAATGAGCAGTTCTTC. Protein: CASSRHQNLAGPYNEQFF.

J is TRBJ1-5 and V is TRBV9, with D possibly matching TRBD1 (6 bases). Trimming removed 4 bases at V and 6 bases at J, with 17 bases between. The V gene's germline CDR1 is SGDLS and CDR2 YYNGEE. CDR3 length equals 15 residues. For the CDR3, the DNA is TGTGCCAGCAGCCCCGAGGCCGGGGGCAGTCAGCCCCAGCATTTT. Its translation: CASSPEAGGSQPQHF.

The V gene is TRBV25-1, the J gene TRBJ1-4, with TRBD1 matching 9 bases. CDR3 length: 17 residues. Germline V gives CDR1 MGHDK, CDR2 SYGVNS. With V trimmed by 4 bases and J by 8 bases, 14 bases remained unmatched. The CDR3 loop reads CASSAGQGYAGGEKLFF. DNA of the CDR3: TGTGCCAGCAGTGCCGGACAGGGGTACGCCGGTGGGGAAAAACTGTTTTTT.

CDR3 in DNA: TGTGCCAGCGTCACAGGGTCTGGCAATCAGCCCCAGCATTTT. It is translated as CASVTGSGNQPQHF. V and J are TRBV9 and TRBJ1-5; the D gene is possibly TRBD1 (6 bases). The length of the CDR3 is 14 residues. CDR1 and CDR2 (germline): SGDLS, YYNGEE. The ends were cut back, 7 bases at V and 2 bases at J, with 13 bases in the middle.

The CDR3 bases are TGTGCCAGCAGTTTGGCAGGCAATCAGCCCCAGCATTTT. Encoded protein: CASSLAGNQPQHF. This chain joins TRBV27 and TRBJ1-5; no clear D gene. The CDR3 is 13 amino acids. CDR1 and CDR2 (germline): MNHEY, SMNVEV (reference sequence). Trimming left V 3 bases short and J 2 bases short, with 5 bases between.

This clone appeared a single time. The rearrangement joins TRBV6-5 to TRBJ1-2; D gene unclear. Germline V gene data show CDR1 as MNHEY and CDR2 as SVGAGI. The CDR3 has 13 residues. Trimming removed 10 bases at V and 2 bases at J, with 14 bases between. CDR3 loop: CATQRARNYGYTF. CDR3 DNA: TGTGCCACCCAGCGAGCACGAAACTATGGCTACACCTTC.

The CDR3 nucleotides are TGTGCCAGCACAGGGCTTTTCGATGAGCAGTTCTTC. As protein: CASTGLFDEQFF. The rearrangement uses TRBV6-5 and TRBJ2-1; D perhaps matches TRBD1 (5 bases). The germline V gene encodes CDR1 MNHEY and CDR2 SVGAGI. V lost 7 bases to trimming and J lost 8 bases, with 12 bases between them. This CDR3 region has 12 residues.

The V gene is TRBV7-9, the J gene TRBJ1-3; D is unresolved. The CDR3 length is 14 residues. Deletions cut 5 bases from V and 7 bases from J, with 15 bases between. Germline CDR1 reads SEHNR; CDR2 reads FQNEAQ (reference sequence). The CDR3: CASSAVSIGNTIYF. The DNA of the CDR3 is TGTGCCAGCAGCGCCGTTTCTATTGGGAACACCATATATTTT.

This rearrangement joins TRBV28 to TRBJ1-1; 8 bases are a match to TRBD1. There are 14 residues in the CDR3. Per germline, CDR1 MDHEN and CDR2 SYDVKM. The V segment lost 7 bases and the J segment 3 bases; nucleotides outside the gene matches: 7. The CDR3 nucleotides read TGTGCCAGCACCGGGACAGGAGATTACACTGAAGCTTTCTTT. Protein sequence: CASTGTGDYTEAFF.

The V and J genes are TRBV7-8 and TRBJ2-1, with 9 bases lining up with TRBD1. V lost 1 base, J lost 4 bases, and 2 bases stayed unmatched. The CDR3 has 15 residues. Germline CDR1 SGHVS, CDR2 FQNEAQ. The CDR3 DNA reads TGTGCCAGCAGCTTAGGACAGGGGGTGTACAATGAGCAGTTCTTC. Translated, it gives CASSLGQGVYNEQFF.

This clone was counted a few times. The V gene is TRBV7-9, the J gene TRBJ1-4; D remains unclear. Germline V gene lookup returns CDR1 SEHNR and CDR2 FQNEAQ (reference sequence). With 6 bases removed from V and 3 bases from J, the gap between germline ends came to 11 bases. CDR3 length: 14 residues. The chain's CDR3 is CASRRTSSNEKLFF. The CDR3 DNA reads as TGTGCCAGCAGAAGAACATCCTCTAATGAAAAACTGTTTTTT.

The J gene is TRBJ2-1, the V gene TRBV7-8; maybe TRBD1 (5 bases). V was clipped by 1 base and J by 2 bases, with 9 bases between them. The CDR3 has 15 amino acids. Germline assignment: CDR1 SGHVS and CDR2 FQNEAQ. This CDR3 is CASSLDRGTYNEQFF. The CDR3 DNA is TGTGCCAGCAGCTTAGATAGGGGTACCTACAATGAGCAGTTCTTC.

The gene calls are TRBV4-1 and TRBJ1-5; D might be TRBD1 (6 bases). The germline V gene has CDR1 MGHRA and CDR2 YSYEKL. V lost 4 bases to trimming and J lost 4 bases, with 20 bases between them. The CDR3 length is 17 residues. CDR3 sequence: CASSPFLRRGPNQPQHF. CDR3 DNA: TGCGCCAGCAGCCCATTCCTTCGCAGGGGCCCGAATCAGCCCCAGCATTTT.

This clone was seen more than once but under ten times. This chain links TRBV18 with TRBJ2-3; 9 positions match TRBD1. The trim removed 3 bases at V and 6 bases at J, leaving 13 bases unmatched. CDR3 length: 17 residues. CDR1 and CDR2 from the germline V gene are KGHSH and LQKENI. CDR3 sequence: CASSPSLGQGRSDTQYF. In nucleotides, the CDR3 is TGTGCCAGCTCACCTTCACTGGGACAGGGTCGATCGGATACGCAGTATTTT.